This T cell receptor (beta chain) was observed in a study of T cells in Graves' hyperthyroidism and ophthalmopathy. For Graves' hyperthyroidism to be stable, ophthalmopathy could not progress within 18 months. Orbital computed tomography, thyroid ultrasound, serum thyroxine and TRAb, and clinical symptoms together informed the diagnoses. It was RNA transcripts that yielded the amplified TCR beta CDR3 regions. The HTBI primer set was used in a first-round RT-PCR of the TCR CDR3. TCRdb reanalysed the multiplex PCR reads using MiXCR and keeps one entry per CDR3 protein. The repertoire holds about 380,000 distinct CDR3 sequences, around 13% seen once, with 8% to 13% in the top ten. Germline loops: CDR1 SEHNR, CDR2 FQNEAQ (reference sequence). V lost 1 base, J lost 10 bases, and 17 bases lay in between. This CDR3 is built from 15 residues. The study, taken as a whole, reports: Blood shared most expanded thyroid clonotypes above 0.001. Patients with ophthalmopathy were separated from those with stable hyperthyroidism by a 13 V-J model.

Remarks on this clonotype: Its antigen is not identified. A much larger clone differs by one base, so this may be a read error.

This rearrangement joins TRBV7-9 to TRBJ2-1, with TRBD1 as a possible D gene (5 bases). The sample taken for sequencing was blood. The receptor was derived from an older woman with Graves' hyperthyroidism. The CDR3 DNA sequence: TGTGCCAGCAGCTTAGTTGGTCAGGGAACCCACGAGCAGTTCTTC. Encoded protein: CASSLVGQGTHEQFF.